This TCR beta chain derives from a study of graft-versus-host responses after intestinal transplantation. About the research overall: All recipients got anti-thymocyte globulin induction, then tacrolimus and steroids for roughly 3 years.

TCRdb's copy holds only in-frame clones and misses some; the assay was immunoSEQ multiplex PCR. The sample has about 47,000 clones; around 95% are singletons. CDR1 and CDR2 from the germline V gene are SGHNT and YENEEA. The CDR3 length is 14 residues. After removal of 3 bases from V and 2 bases from J, the junction contained 4 bases not matched to a gene. With regard to this clone: Its matching antigen is unknown.

This chain joins TRBV11-3 and TRBJ2-7; 7 nucleotides agree with TRBD2. The sample in question was unstimulated CD8+ T cells sorted from spleen or lymph node cells, obtained before transplant. The clonotype comes from a human donor who was the organ donor for an intestinal transplant. Here the CDR3 DNA reads TGTGCCAGCAGCTTTGGCGGGGGAACCTACGAGCAGTACTTC. Amino acid sequence: CASSFGGGTYEQYF.